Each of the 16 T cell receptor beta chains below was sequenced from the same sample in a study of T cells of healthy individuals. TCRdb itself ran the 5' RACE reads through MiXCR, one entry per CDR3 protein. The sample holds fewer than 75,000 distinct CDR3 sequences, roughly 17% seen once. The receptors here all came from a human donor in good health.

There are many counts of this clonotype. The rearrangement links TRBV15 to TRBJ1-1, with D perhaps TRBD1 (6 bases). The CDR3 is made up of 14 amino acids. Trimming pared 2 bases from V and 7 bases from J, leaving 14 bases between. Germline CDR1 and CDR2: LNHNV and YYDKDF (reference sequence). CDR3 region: CATSRKTGWGEAFF. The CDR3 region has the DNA TGTGCCACCAGCAGAAAAACAGGGTGGGGTGAAGCTTTCTTT.

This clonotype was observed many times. CDR3 in DNA: TGCAGCGTTCCCTTGTTGGGGGGGCCTGGATCGCGCTACACCTTC. Encoded protein: CSVPLLGGPGSRYTF. The chain employs TRBV29-1 and TRBJ1-2, with D perhaps matching TRBD1 (6 bases). V was shortened by 5 bases and J by 9 bases, with 25 bases between the two germline ends. The CDR3 length is 15 residues. Germline V gene sequence: CDR1 SQVTM, CDR2 ANQGSEA.

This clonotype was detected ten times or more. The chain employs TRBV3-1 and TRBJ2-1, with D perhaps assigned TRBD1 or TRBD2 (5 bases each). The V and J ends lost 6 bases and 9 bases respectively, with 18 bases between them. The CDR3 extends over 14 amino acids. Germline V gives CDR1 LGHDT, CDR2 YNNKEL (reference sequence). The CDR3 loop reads CASRFGTTGREQFF. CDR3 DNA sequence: TGTGCCAGCAGATTTGGGACGACCGGACGTGAGCAGTTCTTC.

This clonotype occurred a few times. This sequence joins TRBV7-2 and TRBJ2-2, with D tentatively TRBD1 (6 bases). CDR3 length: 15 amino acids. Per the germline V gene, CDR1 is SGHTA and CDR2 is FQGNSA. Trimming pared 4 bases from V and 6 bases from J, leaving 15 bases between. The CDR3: CASSSFSGVAGELFF. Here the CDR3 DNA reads TGTGCCAGCAGCTCGTTCTCAGGGGTGGCCGGGGAGCTGTTTTTT.

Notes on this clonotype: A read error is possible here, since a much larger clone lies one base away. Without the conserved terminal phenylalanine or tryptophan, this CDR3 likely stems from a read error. Here the CDR3 DNA reads TGTGCCAGCAGTTCCGAGAGGGTCACAGATACGCAGTATTTG. As protein: CASSSERVTDTQYL. The rearrangement uses TRBV27 and TRBJ2-3; D might be TRBD2 (5 bases). This CDR3 region has 14 residues. In germline, CDR1 is MNHEY, CDR2 SMNVEV (reference sequence). V was pared by 4 bases and J by 2 bases, with 10 bases between.

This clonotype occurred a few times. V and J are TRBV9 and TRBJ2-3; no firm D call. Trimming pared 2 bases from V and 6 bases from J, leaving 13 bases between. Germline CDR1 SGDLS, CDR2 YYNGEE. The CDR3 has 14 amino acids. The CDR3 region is CASSVDPDPDTQYF. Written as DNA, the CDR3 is TGTGCCAGCAGCGTGGACCCCGACCCGGATACGCAGTATTTT. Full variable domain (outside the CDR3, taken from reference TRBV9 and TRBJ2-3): DSGVTQTPKHLITATGQRVTLRCSPRSGDLSVYWYQQSLDQGLQFLIQYYNGEERAKGNILERFSAQQFPDLHSELNLSSLELGDSALYFCASSVDPDPDTQYFGPGTRLTVL.

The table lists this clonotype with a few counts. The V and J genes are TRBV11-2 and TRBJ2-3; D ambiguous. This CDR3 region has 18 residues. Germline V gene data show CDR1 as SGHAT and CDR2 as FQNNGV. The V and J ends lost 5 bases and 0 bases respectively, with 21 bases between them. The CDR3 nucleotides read TGTGCCAGCAGCCTCTTGGAGCTAAGGGCCTCTAGCACAGATACGCAGTATTTT. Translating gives CASSLLELRASSTDTQYF. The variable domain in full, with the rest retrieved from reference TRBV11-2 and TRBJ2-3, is EAGVAQSPRYKIIEKRQSVAFWCNPISGHATLYWYQQILGQGPKLLIQFQNNGVVDDSQLPKDRFSAERLKGVDSTLKIQPAKLEDSAVYLCASSLLELRASSTDTQYFGPGTRLTVL.

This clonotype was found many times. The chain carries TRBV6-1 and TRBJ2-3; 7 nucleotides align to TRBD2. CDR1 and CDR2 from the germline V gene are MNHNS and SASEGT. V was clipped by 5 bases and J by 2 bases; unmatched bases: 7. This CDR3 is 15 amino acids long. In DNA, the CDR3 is TGTGCCAGCAGTCTAACTAGCGTGATCACAGATACGCAGTATTTT. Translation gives CASSLTSVITDTQYF.

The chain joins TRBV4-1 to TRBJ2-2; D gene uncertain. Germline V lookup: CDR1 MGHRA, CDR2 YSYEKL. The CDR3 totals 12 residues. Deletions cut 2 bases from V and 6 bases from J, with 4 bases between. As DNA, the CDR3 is TGCGCCAGCAGCCAACCGTCCGGGGAGCTGTTTTTT. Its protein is CASSQPSGELFF.

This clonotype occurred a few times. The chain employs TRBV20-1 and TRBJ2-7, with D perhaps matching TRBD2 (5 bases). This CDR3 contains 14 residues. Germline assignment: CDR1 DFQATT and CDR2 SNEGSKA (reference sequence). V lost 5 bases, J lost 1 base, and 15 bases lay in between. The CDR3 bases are TGCAGTGCTTACCCTCGGGGAATGTCCTACGAGCAGTACTTC. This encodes CSAYPRGMSYEQYF.

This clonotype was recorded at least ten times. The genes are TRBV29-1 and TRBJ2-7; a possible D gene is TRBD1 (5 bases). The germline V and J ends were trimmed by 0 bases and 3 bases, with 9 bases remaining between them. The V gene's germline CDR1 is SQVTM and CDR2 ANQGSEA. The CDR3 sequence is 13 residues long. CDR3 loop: CSVEEGPGYEQYF. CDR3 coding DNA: TGCAGCGTTGAAGAGGGGCCGGGCTACGAGCAGTACTTC.

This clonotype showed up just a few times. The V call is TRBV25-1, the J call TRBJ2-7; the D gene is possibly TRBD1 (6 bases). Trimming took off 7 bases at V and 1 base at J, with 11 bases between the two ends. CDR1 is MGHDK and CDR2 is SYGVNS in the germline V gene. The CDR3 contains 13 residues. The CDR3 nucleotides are TGTGCCAGCACCATTCAGGGGTCCTACGAGCAGTACTTC. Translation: CASTIQGSYEQYF.

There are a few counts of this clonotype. CDR3 loop: CASNLGLELEQYF. CDR3 bases: TGTGCCAGCAACCTGGGACTAGAGCTCGAGCAGTACTTC. The chain links TRBV7-2 to TRBJ2-7; TRBD2 agrees at 8 bases. The V gene end was trimmed by 7 bases and the J gene end by 6 bases; junction bases not matched to a gene: 8. CDR1 is SGHTA and CDR2 is FQGNSA in the germline V gene. The CDR3 is made up of 13 amino acids. Full variable domain (missing parts from reference TRBV7-2 and TRBJ2-7): GAGVSQSPSNKVTEKGKDVELRCDPISGHTALYWYRQSLGQGLEFLIYFQGNSAPDKSGLPSDRFSAERTGGSVSTLTIQRTQQEDSAVYLCASNLGLELEQYFGPGTRLTVT.

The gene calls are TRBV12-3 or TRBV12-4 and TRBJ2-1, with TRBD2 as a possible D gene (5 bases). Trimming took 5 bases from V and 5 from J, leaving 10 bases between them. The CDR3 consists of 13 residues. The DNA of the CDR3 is TGTGCCAGCAGTCTCAGACTAAACAATGAGCAGTTCTTC. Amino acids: CASSLRLNNEQFF.

CDR3 region: CASSSGPGNIQYF. The CDR3 DNA sequence: TGTGCCAGCAGCTCGGGACCGGGTAACATTCAGTACTTC. V usage is TRBV2 and J usage is TRBJ2-4, with D perhaps TRBD1 or TRBD2 (5 bases each). V lost 6 bases, J lost 7 bases, and 13 bases lay in between. CDR3 size: 13 residues. Germline CDR1 SNHLY, CDR2 FYNNEI.

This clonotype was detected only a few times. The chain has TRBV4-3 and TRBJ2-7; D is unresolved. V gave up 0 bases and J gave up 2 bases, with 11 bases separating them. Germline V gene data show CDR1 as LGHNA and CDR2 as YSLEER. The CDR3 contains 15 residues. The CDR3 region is CASSQDYTSAYEQYF. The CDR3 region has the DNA TGCGCCAGCAGCCAAGATTACACATCAGCCTACGAGCAGTACTTC.